Shown below are 26 T cell receptor beta chains from a single sample sequenced in a study of early T cells in non-severe SARS-CoV-2 infection (dated by TCRdb to about 2021). The library relied on 5' RACE. Sequencer: NextSeq 500. Clones were called with MiXCR by TCRdb after fastp trimmed the public reads at Q25, and only in-frame beta chains were retained. Each entry is one CDR3 protein sequence, shown with its most common DNA and genes. Recorded for this sample are 75,000 to 80,000 distinct CDR3 sequences; approximately 11% of them occurred a single time. The top ten clones comprise 9.5% to 15% of the sample. The sample here was whole blood, taken at baseline. These receptors originate from an adult who was a healthcare worker with PCR-confirmed SARS-CoV-2 infection or an uninfected control (not recorded which).

This rearrangement joins TRBV7-9 to TRBJ2-4; a weak D match, TRBD1 (6 bases). Between the trimmed V and J ends, which lost 4 bases and 6 bases, there was a span of 16 bases. CDR1 SEHNR and CDR2 FQNEAQ come from the germline V gene (reference sequence). This CDR3 region has 15 residues. CDR3 nucleotides: TGTGCCAGCAGCTCCGAGGCACTAGGGGGAAACATTCAGTACTTC. This encodes CASSSEALGGNIQYF.

A word on this clonotype: At one of its ends the junction is not consistent with the germline gene, which may arise from a read error. The rearrangement links TRBV2 to TRBJ2-7, with 7 bases matching TRBD1. CDR3 size: 13 residues. Germline-derived CDR1 and CDR2 are SNHLY and FYNNEI. This chain's CDR3 is CASSEGGNYEQYF. DNA for the CDR3: TGTGCCAGCAGCGAAGGGGGCAACTACGAGCAGTACTTC.

The V call is TRBV10-2, the J call TRBJ2-2; 8 bases map to TRBD1. V shed 4 bases, J shed 5 bases, and the junction held 3 bases outside the gene matches. Germline V CDR1 and CDR2: WSHSY, SAAADI. The CDR3 consists of 14 residues. The DNA for the CDR3 is TGCGCCAGCAGTGCAGGGGGCCCGACCGGGGAGCTGTTTTTT. This translates into CASSAGGPTGELFF.

In its sample, this clonotype was seen many times. This chain uses TRBV6-1 with TRBJ1-1, with a weak D call TRBD1 (5 bases). The CDR3 totals 12 residues. Trimming took 7 bases from V and 3 from J, leaving 9 bases between them. The V gene's germline CDR1 is MNHNS and CDR2 SASEGT. CDR3 residues: CASNRGDTEAFF. CDR3 in DNA: TGTGCCAGCAATCGGGGGGACACTGAAGCTTTCTTT.

This clonotype came up many times. This chain uses TRBV2 with TRBJ1-1, with no clear D. The CDR3 loop spans 13 amino acids. V was shortened by 6 bases and J by 5 bases, with 13 bases between the two germline ends. Germline V gives CDR1 SNHLY, CDR2 FYNNEI. CDR3 sequence: CASRDGFGTEAFF. DNA of the CDR3: TGTGCCAGCAGGGACGGATTTGGGACTGAAGCTTTCTTT. The variable domain in full, with the rest retrieved from reference TRBV2 and TRBJ1-1, is EPEVTQTPSHQVTQMGQEVILRCVPISNHLYFYWYRQILGQKVEFLVSFYNNEISEKSEIFDDQFSVERPDGSNFTLKIRSTKLEDSAMYFCASRDGFGTEAFFGQGTRLTVV.

This clonotype was counted only a few times. The chain recombines TRBV6-2 or TRBV6-3 with TRBJ2-3; possibly TRBD2 for D (7 bases). Germline V gives CDR1 MNHEY, CDR2 SVGEGT. The germline V and J ends were trimmed by 2 bases and 2 bases, with 14 bases remaining between them. The CDR3 contains 16 residues. The CDR3 reads CASSYRRGGFTDTQYF. CDR3 coding DNA: TGTGCCAGCAGTTACCGGAGGGGGGGCTTCACAGATACGCAGTATTTT.

The table lists this clonotype with many counts. The chain couples TRBV6-1 to TRBJ1-2; D remains unclear. The V and J ends lost 0 bases and 4 bases respectively, with 15 bases between them. The CDR3 contains 16 residues. CDR1 is MNHNS, CDR2 SASEGT, per germline. The CDR3: CASSEALLGKGYGYTF. The CDR3 coding sequence is TGTGCCAGCAGTGAAGCGCTCCTGGGGAAGGGCTATGGCTACACCTTC.

There are many counts of this clonotype. This sequence joins TRBV5-1 and TRBJ2-7; D perhaps matches TRBD1 (6 bases). Germline V gene data show CDR1 as SGHRS and CDR2 as YFSETQ. Trimming left V 4 bases short and J 0 bases short, with 14 bases between. The CDR3 covers 15 residues. The CDR3 DNA is TGCGCCAGCAGCGCAGGGGACACAGTCTCCTACGAGCAGTACTTC. As protein: CASSAGDTVSYEQYF.

This clonotype was observed a handful of times. The chain carries TRBV30 and TRBJ1-1; D not certain. Trimming stripped 4 bases from V and 2 bases from J, with 8 bases between. CDR1 and CDR2 from the germline V gene are GTSNPN and SVGIG (reference sequence). The CDR3 loop spans 12 amino acids. The CDR3 region has the DNA TGTGCCTGGATGGATGGAAACACTGAAGCTTTCTTT. As protein: CAWMDGNTEAFF.

The table lists this clonotype with many counts. The chain has TRBV29-1 and TRBJ2-2; tentatively, D is TRBD1 or TRBD2 (6 bases each). Germline assignment: CDR1 SQVTM and CDR2 ANQGSEA. This CDR3 spans 14 amino acids. Trimming cost V 4 bases and J 2 bases, with 11 bases left between them. This CDR3 reads CSVVRGVNTGELFF. CDR3 bases: TGCAGCGTTGTAAGGGGGGTAAACACCGGGGAGCTGTTTTTT.

This clonotype showed up many times. The chain has TRBV7-7 and TRBJ2-1; tentatively, D is TRBD2 (5 bases). CDR3 length: 13 amino acids. Trimming removed 5 bases at V and 7 bases at J, with 12 bases between. Germline assignment: CDR1 SSHAT and CDR2 FNYEAQ (reference sequence). The CDR3 sequence: CASSTDSRNEQFF. The CDR3 nucleotides read TGTGCCAGCAGCACGGACTCACGGAATGAGCAGTTCTTC.

The rearrangement uses TRBV20-1 and TRBJ1-1; D is uncertain. Germline V gives CDR1 DFQATT, CDR2 SNEGSKA (reference sequence). The CDR3 has 14 amino acids. Trimming cost V 3 bases and J 6 bases, with 17 bases left between them. The CDR3 DNA sequence: TGCAGTGCTAGGGAGACCCGGCGGGTTGCTGAAGCTTTCTTT. It yields the protein CSARETRRVAEAFF.

This clonotype was detected only a few times. This sequence joins TRBV24-1 and TRBJ2-3; D unresolved. The germline CDR1 and CDR2 sequences are KGHDR and SFDVKD. This CDR3 is built from 13 residues. V was pared by 4 bases and J by 4 bases, with 8 bases between. The CDR3 DNA reads as TGTGCCACCAGTGACAAGTGGGCAGATACGCAGTATTTT. It specifies CATSDKWADTQYF.

This clonotype showed up just a few times. This rearrangement joins TRBV20-1 to TRBJ1-1, with TRBD1 as a possible D gene (6 bases). Per the germline V gene, CDR1 is DFQATT and CDR2 is SNEGSKA (reference sequence). The length of the CDR3 is 13 residues. The V end lost 5 bases, the J end lost 0 bases, and 10 bases lay between the germline ends. The DNA for the CDR3 is TGCAGTGCTTCAGGGGTAATGAACACTGAAGCTTTCTTT. This translates into CSASGVMNTEAFF.

There are many counts of this clonotype. The chain employs TRBV27 and TRBJ2-1; 7 bases align to TRBD1. Germline CDR1 and CDR2: MNHEY and SMNVEV (reference sequence). The length of the CDR3 is 13 residues. J gave up 10 bases and V 0 bases, and 3 bases lay outside the gene matches. The CDR3 loop is CASSLSRGHEQFF. DNA for the CDR3: TGTGCCAGCAGTTTATCGAGGGGGCACGAGCAGTTCTTC.

This clonotype was picked up a small number of times. The chain uses TRBV7-6 and TRBJ2-2; possible D gene TRBD2, 6 bases. Between the trimmed V and J ends, which lost 2 bases and 2 bases, there was a span of 12 bases. CDR1 and CDR2 from the germline V gene are SGHVS and FNYEAQ. CDR3 length: 16 amino acids. The CDR3 here is CASSLSAGLNTGELFF. The DNA for the CDR3 is TGTGCCAGCAGCTTATCGGCGGGATTAAACACCGGGGAGCTGTTTTTT.

This clonotype was picked up many times. The V gene is TRBV7-3, the J gene TRBJ2-3, with a weak D call TRBD2 (6 bases). In germline, CDR1 is SGHTA, CDR2 FQGTGA. V lost 5 bases and J lost 6, with 15 bases in between. CDR3 size: 14 residues. Here the CDR3 DNA reads TGTGCCAGCAGCAGAACCGGGACTTCGGATACGCAGTATTTT. Protein sequence: CASSRTGTSDTQYF.

This clonotype was picked up a small number of times. The J gene is TRBJ2-2, the V gene TRBV7-6, with a weak D call TRBD2 (6 bases). CDR3 length: 13 amino acids. Germline assignment: CDR1 SGHVS and CDR2 FNYEAQ. V was pared by 8 bases and J by 3 bases, with 10 bases between. In DNA form, the CDR3 reads TGTGCCAGCGCTGGGGGGTACACCGGGGAGCTGTTTTTT. Protein product: CASAGGYTGELFF. Combining the CDR3 with reference TRBV7-6 and TRBJ2-2 gives the whole variable domain GAGVSQSPRYKVTKRGQDVALRCDPISGHVSLYWYRQALGQGPEFLTYFNYEAQQDKSGLPNDRFSAERPEGSISTLTIQRTEQRDSAMYRCASAGGYTGELFFGEGSRLTVL.

The chain carries TRBV2 and TRBJ1-2, with TRBD1 matching 8 bases. Unmatched junction bases numbered 7, after V lost 3 bases and J lost 7 bases. The CDR3 runs to 14 residues. Germline CDR1 is SNHLY and CDR2 is FYNNEI. DNA of the CDR3: TGTGCCAGCAGTGAGACCGGACAGGGCGTTGGCTACACCTTC. Translating it yields CASSETGQGVGYTF. The variable domain in full, with the rest retrieved from reference TRBV2 and TRBJ1-2, is EPEVTQTPSHQVTQMGQEVILRCVPISNHLYFYWYRQILGQKVEFLVSFYNNEISEKSEIFDDQFSVERPDGSNFTLKIRSTKLEDSAMYFCASSETGQGVGYTFGSGTRLTVV.

The genes are TRBV12-3 or TRBV12-4 and TRBJ1-2; D is ambiguous. The CDR3 has 12 residues. V lost 5 bases and J lost 7, with 11 bases in between. In nucleotides, the CDR3 is TGTGCCAGCAGTCAGCCCCCTGCTGGCTACACCTTC. Encoded protein: CASSQPPAGYTF.

There are many counts of this clonotype. This chain uses TRBV11-2 with TRBJ2-1, with D perhaps TRBD2 (5 bases). V shed 6 bases and J shed 8 bases, with 26 bases lying between them. CDR3 length: 17 residues. Per the germline V gene, CDR1 is SGHAT and CDR2 is FQNNGV. CDR3 residues: CASRVSREQPKIYEQFF. Here the CDR3 DNA reads TGTGCCAGCAGAGTCTCAAGGGAGCAGCCTAAAATTTATGAGCAGTTCTTC. Drawing the rest from reference TRBV11-2 and TRBJ2-1, the complete variable domain is EAGVAQSPRYKIIEKRQSVAFWCNPISGHATLYWYQQILGQGPKLLIQFQNNGVVDDSQLPKDRFSAERLKGVDSTLKIQPAKLEDSAVYLCASRVSREQPKIYEQFFGPGTRLTVL.

This clonotype was detected ten times or more. The chain carries TRBV6-5 and TRBJ1-2; unclear D gene. V was clipped by 7 bases and J by 4 bases, with 25 bases between them. CDR3 length equals 17 residues. CDR1 MNHEY and CDR2 SVGAGI come from the germline V gene. In nucleotides, the CDR3 is TGTGCCAGCACCGTACGGAGCCGCGGAGGCCTCTCCTATGGCTACACCTTC. This translates into CASTVRSRGGLSYGYTF.

This clonotype was seen repeatedly, ten times or more. The rearrangement links TRBV5-5 to TRBJ1-2, with D uncertain. This CDR3 comprises 15 residues. Germline values: CDR1 SGHKS, CDR2 YYEKEE (reference sequence). V gave up 2 bases and J gave up 0 bases, with 11 bases separating them. The CDR3 sequence: CASSLTGDPNYGYTF. As DNA, the CDR3 is TGTGCCAGCAGCTTAACCGGAGACCCTAACTATGGCTACACCTTC. Full variable domain (missing parts from reference TRBV5-5 and TRBJ1-2): DAGVTQSPTHLIKTRGQQVTLRCSPISGHKSVSWYQQVLGQGPQFIFQYYEKEERGRGNFPDRFSARQFPNYSSELNVNALLLGDSALYLCASSLTGDPNYGYTFGSGTRLTVV.

The chain uses TRBV12-3 or TRBV12-4 and TRBJ1-3; TRBD1 might be the D (5 bases). This CDR3 contains 18 residues. Trimming removed 7 bases from V and 0 bases from J, with 22 bases in between. The DNA for the CDR3 is TGTGCCAGCACCTTTAAAGGGAACAGGCGAAGCTCTGGAAACACCATATATTTT. Translation gives CASTFKGNRRSSGNTIYF.

This clonotype has a handful of counts. CDR3 loop: CASSRTGRTYEQYF. CDR3 in DNA: TGTGCCAGCAGCCGGACAGGACGGACCTACGAGCAGTACTTC. This chain links TRBV6-5 with TRBJ2-7, with TRBD1 matching over 7 bases. The germline gives CDR1 MNHEY, CDR2 SVGAGI. Trimming at V came to 6 bases and at J to 2 bases, leaving 7 bases not matched to a gene. The CDR3 has 14 amino acids.

There are a few counts of this clonotype. This rearrangement joins TRBV9 to TRBJ1-1, with D uncertain. From germline, CDR1 is SGDLS and CDR2 YYNGEE. There are 12 residues in the CDR3. Trimming took off 3 bases at V and 7 bases at J, with 10 bases between the two ends. CDR3 residues: CASSATRGEAFF. The CDR3 coding sequence is TGTGCCAGCAGCGCCACACGGGGTGAAGCTTTCTTT. The full variable domain, completed using reference TRBV9 and TRBJ1-1, is DSGVTQTPKHLITATGQRVTLRCSPRSGDLSVYWYQQSLDQGLQFLIQYYNGEERAKGNILERFSAQQFPDLHSELNLSSLELGDSALYFCASSATRGEAFFGQGTRLTVV.